Ten or more counts support the clone carrying this T cell receptor (beta chain). This CDR3 has 15 residues. CDR1 and CDR2 (germline): DFQATT, SNEGSKA (reference sequence). V was trimmed by 6 bases and J by 7 bases, leaving 24 bases between them. This specimen belongs to a study of regulatory T cells in long-lasting Graves disease. Researchers made TCR beta libraries by using iRepertoire HTBI primers and running Arm-PCR on CDR3 regions. TCRdb reprocessed the multiplex PCR reads with MiXCR, giving one entry per CDR3 protein. The repertoire holds hundreds of thousands of distinct CDR3 sequences, roughly 17% seen once, with 25% to 30% in the top ten. The time point: newly diagnosed GD, antithyroid drugs for less than 3 months. PBMCs were the source of the RNA used for TCR sequencing. Those enrolled as patients came out of an endocrinology department in Xi'an, China. These data also formed part of another study, on T cells in Graves' hyperthyroidism and ophthalmopathy.

The gene calls are TRBV20-1 and TRBJ2-5, with D perhaps being TRBD1 or TRBD2 (5 bases each). The sequence was obtained from a middle-aged man with Graves disease. The source was peripheral blood mononuclear cells (PBMCs), collected at new diagnosis, from a patient treated with antithyroid drugs. The CDR3 here is CSAPNAGTATGTQYF. CDR3 bases: TGCAGTGCCCCGAACGCCGGGACGGCCACGGGGACCCAGTACTTC.